The 3 T cell receptor beta chains given below trace back to one sample, sequenced in a study of blood T cell repertoires in COVID-19. Sequencing was performed with immunoSEQ multiplex PCR; in TCRdb, only in-frame clones are kept and a portion is missing. This table has some 200,000 clones, approximately 80% appearing once. Sequencing was performed on PBMCs or T cells enriched from blood (not recorded which). These receptors were obtained from a middle-aged woman with acute COVID-19.

This chain uses TRBV18 with TRBJ2-5; D possibly corresponds to TRBD1 (6 bases). V lost 4 bases to trimming and J lost 1 base, with 13 bases between them. The CDR3 has 15 amino acids. CDR1 is KGHSH, CDR2 LQKENI, per germline. The CDR3 DNA reads TGTGCCAGCTCACGAACCTGGACAGCCCAAGAGACCCAGTACTTC. Amino acid sequence: CASSRTWTAQETQYF.

This clone was picked up a small number of times. The V call is TRBV27, the J call TRBJ1-5; 8 bases are shared with TRBD1. The CDR3 is 14 residues long. Germline loops: CDR1 MNHEY, CDR2 SMNVEV (reference sequence). The J segment lost 2 bases and the V segment lost 6 bases, leaving 3 bases of the junction unmatched. The CDR3 coding sequence is TGTGCCAGCAGGACAGGGGTTGGCAATCAGCCCCAGCATTTT. Translated, it gives CASRTGVGNQPQHF.

The chain uses TRBV30 and TRBJ2-3; TRBD2 aligns across 7 bases. Germline CDR1 GTSNPN, CDR2 SVGIG (reference sequence). This CDR3 contains 14 residues. Trimming at V came to 3 bases and at J to 4 bases, leaving 7 bases not matched to a gene. The CDR3 nucleotides are TGTGCCTGGAGGGAGGGAGGGGCCGCAGATACGCAGTATTTT. This translates into CAWREGGAADTQYF.